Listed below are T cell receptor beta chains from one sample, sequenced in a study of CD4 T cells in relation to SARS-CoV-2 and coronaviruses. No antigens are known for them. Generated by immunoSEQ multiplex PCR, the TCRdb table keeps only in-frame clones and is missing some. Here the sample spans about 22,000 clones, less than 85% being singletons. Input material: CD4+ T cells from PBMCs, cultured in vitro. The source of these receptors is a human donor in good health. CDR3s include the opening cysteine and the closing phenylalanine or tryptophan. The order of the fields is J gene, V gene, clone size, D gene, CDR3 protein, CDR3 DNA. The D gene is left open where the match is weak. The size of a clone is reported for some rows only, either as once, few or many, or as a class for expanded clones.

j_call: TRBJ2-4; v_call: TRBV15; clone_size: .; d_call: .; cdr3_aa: CATSREGGGLDKNIQYF; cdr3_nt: TGTGCCACCAGCAGAGAAGGAGGGGGGTTGGATAAAAACATTCAGTACTTC
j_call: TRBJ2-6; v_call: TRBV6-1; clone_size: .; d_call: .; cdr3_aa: CASSEASGANVLTF; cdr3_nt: TGTGCCAGCAGTGAAGCCTCTGGGGCCAACGTCCTGACTTTC
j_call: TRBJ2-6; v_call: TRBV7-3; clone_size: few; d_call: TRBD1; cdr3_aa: CASSLPPWDRGLSGANVLTF; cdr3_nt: TGTGCCAGCAGCCTCCCCCCCTGGGACAGGGGGCTCTCTGGGGCCAACGTCCTGACTTTC
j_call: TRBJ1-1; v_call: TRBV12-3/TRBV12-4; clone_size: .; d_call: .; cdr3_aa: CASSLPGTEAFF; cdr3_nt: TGTGCCAGCAGTTTACCGGGTACTGAAGCTTTCTTT
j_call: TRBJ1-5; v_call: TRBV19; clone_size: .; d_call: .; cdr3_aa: CASSIKTAGQPQHF; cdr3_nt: TGTGCCAGTAGTATTAAGACAGCCGGTCAGCCCCAGCATTTT
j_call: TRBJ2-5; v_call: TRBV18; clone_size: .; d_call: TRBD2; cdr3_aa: CASSPPSGRRETQYF; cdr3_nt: TGTGCCAGCTCACCACCTAGCGGGAGGCGAGAGACCCAGTACTTC
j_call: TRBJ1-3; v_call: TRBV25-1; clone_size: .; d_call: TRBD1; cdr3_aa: CASSEAPGGTAGNTIYF; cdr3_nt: TGTGCCAGCAGTGAGGCCCCAGGGGGCACGGCTGGAAACACCATATATTTT
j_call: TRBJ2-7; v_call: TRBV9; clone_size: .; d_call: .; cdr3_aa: CASSVATGSSYEQYF; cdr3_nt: TGTGCCAGCAGCGTAGCAACGGGGAGCTCCTACGAGCAGTACTTC
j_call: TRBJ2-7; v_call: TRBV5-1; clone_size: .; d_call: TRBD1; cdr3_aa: CASSPDRDKYEQYF; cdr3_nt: TGCGCCAGCAGCCCGGACAGGGACAAGTACGAGCAGTACTTC
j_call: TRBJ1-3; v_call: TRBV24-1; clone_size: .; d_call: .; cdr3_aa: CATSGVGSSGNTIYF; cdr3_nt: TGTGCCACCAGTGGTGTCGGCTCCTCTGGAAACACCATATATTTT
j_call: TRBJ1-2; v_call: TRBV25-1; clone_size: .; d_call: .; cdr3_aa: CASSESLGSYGYTF; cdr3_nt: TGTGCCAGCAGTGAATCTCTGGGATCCTATGGCTACACCTTC
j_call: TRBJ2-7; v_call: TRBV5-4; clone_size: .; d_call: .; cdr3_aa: CASSPGTSLSYEQYF; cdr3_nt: TGTGCCAGCAGCCCAGGGACATCCCTCTCCTACGAGCAGTACTTC
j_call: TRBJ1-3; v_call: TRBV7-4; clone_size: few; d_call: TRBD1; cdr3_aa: CASSPDRGGNTIYF; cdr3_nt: TGTGCCAGCAGCCCGGACAGGGGAGGAAACACCATATATTTT
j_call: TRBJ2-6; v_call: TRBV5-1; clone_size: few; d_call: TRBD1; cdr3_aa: CASSFLSGGAWSGANVLTF; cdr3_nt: TGCGCCAGCAGCTTTCTATCAGGGGGCGCTTGGTCTGGGGCCAACGTCCTGACTTTC
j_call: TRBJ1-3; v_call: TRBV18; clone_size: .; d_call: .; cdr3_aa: CASSPTTVSGNTIYF; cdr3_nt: TGTGCCAGCTCACCAACCACGGTCTCTGGAAACACCATATATTTT
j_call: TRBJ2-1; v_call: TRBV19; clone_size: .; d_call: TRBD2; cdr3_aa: CASSPTSGSVYNEQFF; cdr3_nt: TGTGCCAGCAGTCCGACTAGCGGGAGCGTCTACAATGAGCAGTTCTTC
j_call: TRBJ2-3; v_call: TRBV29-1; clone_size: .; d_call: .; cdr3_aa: CSVEDRKGIPDTQYF; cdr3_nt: TGCAGCGTTGAAGATAGGAAGGGGATCCCAGATACGCAGTATTTT
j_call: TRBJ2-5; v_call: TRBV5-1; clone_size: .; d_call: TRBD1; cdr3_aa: CASSLKLQGARETQYF; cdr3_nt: TGCGCCAGCAGCTTGAAATTACAGGGGGCTCGTGAGACCCAGTACTTC
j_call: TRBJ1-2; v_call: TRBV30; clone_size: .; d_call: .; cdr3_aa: CAWQAPYGYTF; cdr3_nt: TGTGCCTGGCAGGCCCCCTATGGCTACACCTTC
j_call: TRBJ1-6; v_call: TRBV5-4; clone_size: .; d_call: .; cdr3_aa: CASSLYGGSYNSPLHF; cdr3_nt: TGTGCCAGCAGCTTGTACGGAGGCTCCTATAATTCACCCCTCCACTTT
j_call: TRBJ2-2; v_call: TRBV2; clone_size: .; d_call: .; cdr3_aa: CASRPEGLITGELFF; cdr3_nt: TGTGCCAGCAGACCCGAGGGGCTGATCACCGGGGAGCTGTTTTTT
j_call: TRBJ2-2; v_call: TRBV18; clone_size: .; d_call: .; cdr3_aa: CASSVDYPGELFF; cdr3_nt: TGTGCCAGCTCAGTCGACTACCCCGGGGAGCTGTTTTTT
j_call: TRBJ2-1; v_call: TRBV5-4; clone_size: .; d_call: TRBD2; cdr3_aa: CASSLGTSGGGSSYNEQFF; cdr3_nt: TGTGCCAGCAGCTTGGGGACTAGCGGGGGGGGGAGCTCCTACAATGAGCAGTTCTTC
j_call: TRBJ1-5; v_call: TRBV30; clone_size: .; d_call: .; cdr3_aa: CAWSTAEQGRGDQPQHF; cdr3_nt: TGTGCCTGGAGCACCGCCGAACAGGGTAGGGGGGATCAGCCCCAGCATTTT
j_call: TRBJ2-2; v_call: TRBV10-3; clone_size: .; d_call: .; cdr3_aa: CAISDRADHTGELFF; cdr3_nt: TGTGCCATCAGTGACAGGGCGGACCACACCGGGGAGCTGTTTTTT
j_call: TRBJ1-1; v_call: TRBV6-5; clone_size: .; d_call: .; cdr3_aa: CASSYQVGYTEAFF; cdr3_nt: TGTGCCAGCAGTTACCAGGTGGGGTACACTGAAGCTTTCTTT
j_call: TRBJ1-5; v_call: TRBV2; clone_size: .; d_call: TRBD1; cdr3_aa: CASREQGSQPQHF; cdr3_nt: TGTGCCAGCAGAGAACAGGGGAGTCAGCCCCAGCATTTT
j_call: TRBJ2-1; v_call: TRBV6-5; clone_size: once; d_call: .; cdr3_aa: CASSDGRGRSNEQFF; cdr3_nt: TGTGCCAGCAGCGACGGCCGGGGGCGTAGCAATGAGCAGTTCTTC